A single sample is the source of the 32 T cell receptor beta chains below, sequenced in a study of Graves' ophthalmopathy and Graves' hyperthyroidism. Amplification of the TCR beta CDR3 regions used RNA transcripts (as template). The first-round RT-PCR employed HTBI primers together with the Qiagen OneStep RT-PCR kit. A multiplex PCR was then performed as the second round. TCRdb fed the multiplex PCR reads into MiXCR, producing one record per CDR3 protein. Of over 500,000 distinct CDR3 sequences in the sample, about 20% were seen once. Sequenced input: peripheral blood. The receptors originated from a woman under 30 with stable Graves' hyperthyroidism. Some clones in this sample may be carry-over from other donors' samples.

This clonotype has a count of ten or more. This chain uses TRBV12-3 or TRBV12-4 with TRBJ1-1, with 9 positions matching TRBD1. This CDR3 spans 13 amino acids. Trimming at V came to 5 bases and at J to 11 bases, leaving 9 bases not matched to a gene. The CDR3 DNA reads TGTGCCAGCAGTACAGGGGGCAGGTCGCGGGCTTTCTTT. Translated: CASSTGGRSRAFF.

This chain uses TRBV18 with TRBJ1-1, with TRBD1 as a possible D gene (6 bases). The CDR3 has 16 residues. The ends were cut back, 5 bases at V and 0 bases at J, with 16 bases in the middle. The germline gives CDR1 KGHSH, CDR2 LQKENI. The DNA of the CDR3 is TGTGCCAGCTCATACTGGGGGGGGCGCATGAACACTGAAGCTTTCTTT. Protein sequence: CASSYWGGRMNTEAFF.

This clonotype was counted a few times. CDR3 DNA: TGTGCCAGCACAGGCAGGGTTGATTCACCCCTCCACTTT. Amino acids: CASTGRVDSPLHF. The chain recombines TRBV2 with TRBJ1-6; D might be TRBD1 (5 bases). V was trimmed by 7 bases and J by 8 bases, leaving 12 bases between them. Germline values: CDR1 SNHLY, CDR2 FYNNEI. This CDR3 region has 13 residues.

This clonotype has only a few counts. The gene calls are TRBV12-3 or TRBV12-4 and TRBJ2-7; 10 nucleotides align to TRBD1. The CDR3 length is 15 residues. The junction had 4 bases not matched to a gene; V was cut back by 4 bases and J by 1 base. CDR3 in amino acids: CASSSGTGDSYEQYF. CDR3 in DNA: TGTGCCAGCAGTTCAGGGACAGGGGATTCCTACGAGCAGTACTTC.

This clonotype was counted ten times or more. The gene calls are TRBV6-2 or TRBV6-3 and TRBJ2-2; weak D call: TRBD1 (5 bases). In germline, CDR1 is MNHEY, CDR2 SVGEGT. This CDR3 has 15 amino acids. Trimming removed 8 bases from V and 4 bases from J, with 17 bases in between. CDR3: CASDSAGISTGELFF. In nucleotides, the CDR3 is TGTGCCAGCGATTCAGCAGGGATATCCACCGGGGAGCTGTTTTTT.

This clonotype was counted at least ten times. The chain is built from TRBV12-3 or TRBV12-4 and TRBJ2-7; the D call may be TRBD1 or TRBD2 (5 bases each). Trimming removed 6 bases at V and 6 bases at J, with 12 bases between. The CDR3 runs 12 residues. This chain's CDR3 is CASRRTRGEQYF. For the CDR3, the DNA is TGTGCCAGCAGAAGAACTAGGGGCGAGCAGTACTTC.

With respect to this clonotype: A read error is possible here, since a much larger clone lies one base away. This chain joins TRBV7-3 and TRBJ1-2; 9 bases agree with TRBD1. CDR3 length: 15 amino acids. CDR1 is SGHTA and CDR2 is FQGTGA in the germline V gene. CDR3 DNA: TGTGCCTGCAGCTTACGTCCGGGACAGGGAGTCGGCTACACCTTC. The encoded protein is CACSLRPGQGVGYTF. Based on the CDR3 plus reference TRBV7-3 and TRBJ1-2, the full variable domain is GAGVSQTPSNKVTEKGKYVELRCDPISGHTALYWYRQSLGQGPEFLIYFQGTGAADDSGLPNDRFFAVRPEGSVSTLKIQRTERGDSAVYLCACSLRPGQGVGYTFGSGTRLTVV.

The chain is built from TRBV11-2 and TRBJ2-5; TRBD2 aligns across 11 bases. The CDR3 totals 16 residues. With 6 bases clipped from V and 2 bases from J, the junction kept 8 bases outside the gene matches. CDR1 and CDR2 (germline): SGHAT, FQNNGV. The CDR3 DNA follows: TGTGCCAGCAGGAAAATACTAGCGGGGGAGCAAGAGACCCAGTACTTC. This translates into CASRKILAGEQETQYF.

This chain links TRBV19 with TRBJ1-1, with D possibly TRBD1 on 6 matching bases. Trimming took off 3 bases at V and 2 bases at J, with 10 bases between the two ends. This CDR3 spans 14 amino acids. Germline V CDR1 and CDR2: LNHDA, SQIVND (reference sequence). The CDR3 bases are TGTGCCAGTAGTATGACAGGAAGAAACACTGAAGCTTTCTTT. The encoded protein is CASSMTGRNTEAFF. Full variable domain (remainder filled in from reference TRBV19 and TRBJ1-1): DGGITQSPKYLFRKEGQNVTLSCEQNLNHDAMYWYRQDPGQGLRLIYYSQIVNDFQKGDIAEGYSVSREKKESFPLTVTSAQKNPTAFYLCASSMTGRNTEAFFGQGTRLTVV.

This clonotype appeared many times. The chain links TRBV6-1 to TRBJ1-1; maybe TRBD1 (6 bases). CDR1 and CDR2 from the germline V gene are MNHNS and SASEGT. V was trimmed by 5 bases and J by 12 bases, leaving 16 bases between them. This CDR3 is built from 12 residues. CDR3 sequence reads: CASSRLTGFPFF. CDR3 coding DNA: TGTGCCAGCAGTCGACTAACAGGGTTTCCTTTCTTT.

The rearrangement joins TRBV28 to TRBJ1-1; D uncertain. The CDR3 is 13 residues long. Trimming took off 2 bases at V and 8 bases at J, with 12 bases between the two ends. Germline assignment: CDR1 MDHEN and CDR2 SYDVKM. CDR3 bases: TGTGCCAGCAGTTTAGGGATAGCGTCGGAAGCTTTCTTT. Its translation: CASSLGIASEAFF. The whole variable domain, remainder taken from reference TRBV28 and TRBJ1-1, is DVKVTQSSRYLVKRTGEKVFLECVQDMDHENMFWYRQDPGLGLRLIYFSYDVKMKEKGDIPEGYSVSREKKERFSLILESASTNQTSMYLCASSLGIASEAFFGQGTRLTVV.

Notes on this clonotype: A much bigger clone sits one base away, suggesting this may be a read error. This chain links TRBV30 with TRBJ2-5; D not resolved. There are 12 residues in the CDR3. Per germline, CDR1 GTSNPN and CDR2 SVGIG (reference sequence). The CDR3 loop is CDWSLISETQYF. CDR3 nucleotide sequence: TGTGACTGGAGTCTCATCTCGGAGACCCAGTACTTC.

V is TRBV24-1 and J is TRBJ2-5; D might be TRBD1 or TRBD2, each matching 5 bases. The ends were cut back, 10 bases at V and 2 bases at J, with 13 bases in the middle. This CDR3 spans 13 amino acids. CDR1 and CDR2 from the germline V gene are KGHDR and SFDVKD. The CDR3 reads CATTGTAQETQYF. The CDR3 nucleotides are TGTGCCACAACCGGGACCGCTCAAGAGACCCAGTACTTC.

The chain couples TRBV30 to TRBJ1-4; D unclear. The germline V gene encodes CDR1 GTSNPN and CDR2 SVGIG (reference sequence). The CDR3 covers 13 residues. The V and J ends lost 2 bases and 4 bases respectively, with 8 bases between them. The CDR3 DNA reads TGTGCCTGGAGTTGGGCCTTTAATGAAAAACTGTTTTTT. Its protein is CAWSWAFNEKLFF.

The chain recombines TRBV28 with TRBJ1-5, with D unclear. Germline CDR1 and CDR2: MDHEN and SYDVKM. This CDR3 is built from 13 residues. V lost 8 bases and J lost 11, with 19 bases in between. This CDR3 is CASSWRGRRAQHF. The CDR3 DNA is TGTGCCAGCTCGTGGCGTGGTAGGAGAGCCCAGCATTTT.

This clonotype has at least ten counts. V and J are TRBV20-1 and TRBJ1-2; D ambiguous. Looked up from germline, CDR1 is DFQATT and CDR2 is SNEGSKA (reference sequence). The V gene lost 6 bases and the J gene lost 3 bases, with 17 bases spanning the gap. The CDR3 spans 14 residues. The CDR3 region is CSATSHATYYGYTF. CDR3 sequence (DNA): TGCAGTGCAACGTCACATGCGACTTACTATGGCTACACCTTC.

In its sample, this clonotype was seen many times. The V call is TRBV12-3 or TRBV12-4, the J call TRBJ1-2; the D is unclear. The CDR3 consists of 13 residues. Deletions cut 2 bases from V and 7 bases from J, with 11 bases between. The CDR3 DNA follows: TGTGCCAGCAGTTTACAGGCCAATGGTGGCTACACCTTC. This translates into CASSLQANGGYTF.

The table lists this clonotype with many counts. The CDR3 DNA reads TGTGCCAGTAGTATACGGCCAGGGGGCGGCAATCAGCCCCAGCATTTT. Residues: CASSIRPGGGNQPQHF. V and J are TRBV19 and TRBJ1-5, with 8 positions matching TRBD1. The germline V gene has CDR1 LNHDA and CDR2 SQIVND (reference sequence). J lost 2 bases, V lost 2 bases, and 5 bases had no gene match. This CDR3 comprises 16 residues.

This sequence joins TRBV27 and TRBJ2-6; 10 bases agree with TRBD2. This CDR3 spans 18 amino acids. The germline V gene encodes CDR1 MNHEY and CDR2 SMNVEV (reference sequence). Trimming cost V 4 bases and J 4 bases; bases outside gene matches: 10. The CDR3 protein is CASSSQRGGLGGANVLTF. CDR3 bases: TGTGCCAGCAGTTCCCAGCGGGGGGGCCTGGGGGGGGCCAACGTCCTGACTTTC.

This clonotype showed up many times. The CDR3 spells CASSEGPGQPQHF. In DNA form, the CDR3 reads TGTGCCAGCAGTGAAGGTCCGGGGCAGCCCCAGCATTTT. V usage is TRBV6-1 and J usage is TRBJ1-5; D remains ambiguous. Germline V gene lookup returns CDR1 MNHNS and CDR2 SASEGT. The CDR3 has 13 residues. Trimming stripped 1 base from V and 7 bases from J, with 8 bases between.

This clonotype was observed at least ten times. V and J are TRBV20-1 and TRBJ1-5, with 7 bases that match TRBD1. Germline V gene sequence: CDR1 DFQATT, CDR2 SNEGSKA (reference sequence). CDR3 length equals 14 residues. The V segment lost 6 bases and the J segment 2 bases; nucleotides outside the gene matches: 7. DNA of the CDR3: TGCAGTGCCACCGACAGGGTTGGCAATCAGCCCCAGCATTTT. This encodes CSATDRVGNQPQHF.

This clonotype was counted once. The CDR3 DNA reads as TGTGCCAGCACCGACCCCGGGACAGGGGGCATCTATAACTATGGCTACACCTTC. It specifies CASTDPGTGGIYNYGYTF. The rearrangement joins TRBV12-3 or TRBV12-4 to TRBJ1-2; 12 bases agree with TRBD1. The CDR3 is 18 residues long. With 7 bases clipped from V and 1 base from J, the junction kept 13 bases outside the gene matches.

This clonotype was detected ten times or more. The chain couples TRBV12-3 or TRBV12-4 to TRBJ2-7; TRBD2 aligns across 8 bases. The CDR3 runs 13 residues. After removal of 6 bases from V and 7 bases from J, the junction contained 8 bases not matched to a gene. The CDR3 protein is CASSSLAGREQYF. The CDR3 DNA sequence: TGTGCCAGCAGCTCGTTAGCGGGAAGGGAGCAGTACTTC.

In its sample, this clonotype was seen many times. The CDR3 spells CASSPRGGAFQPQHF. CDR3 coding DNA: TGTGCCAGCAGTCCCCGAGGGGGGGCGTTTCAGCCCCAGCATTTT. The V and J genes are TRBV28 and TRBJ1-5; TRBD1 might be the D (6 bases). The CDR3 runs 15 residues. Looked up from germline, CDR1 is MDHEN and CDR2 is SYDVKM. V lost 5 bases and J 6 bases, leaving 17 bases between the germline ends.

This clonotype was seen repeatedly, ten times or more. The chain is built from TRBV28 and TRBJ2-7, with a tentative D call TRBD2 (6 bases). Trimming shortened V by 6 bases and J by 4 bases, and 10 bases separated the two germline ends. The CDR3 totals 12 residues. CDR1 MDHEN and CDR2 SYDVKM come from the germline V gene. The CDR3 protein is CASRSEGYEQYF. CDR3 DNA sequence: TGTGCCAGCAGGTCGGAGGGATACGAGCAGTACTTC.

This clonotype occurred many times. This sequence joins TRBV6-5 and TRBJ1-6; D uncertain. The V end was cut by 4 bases, the J end by 7 bases, with 17 bases between. The CDR3 loop spans 16 amino acids. Germline CDR1 and CDR2: MNHEY and SVGAGI. CDR3 sequence: CASSFQHRPGNSPLHF. CDR3 nucleotide sequence: TGTGCCAGCAGTTTTCAACACCGGCCGGGGAATTCACCCCTCCACTTT.

This clonotype was recorded at least ten times. The chain recombines TRBV2 with TRBJ1-1; a weak D match, TRBD1 (5 bases). Germline CDR1 is SNHLY and CDR2 is FYNNEI. This CDR3 spans 14 amino acids. The V gene lost 6 bases and the J gene lost 1 base, with 12 bases spanning the gap. CDR3 region: CASRYSGGNTEAFF. In DNA, the CDR3 is TGTGCCAGCAGATATTCGGGGGGGAACACTGAAGCTTTCTTT.

This rearrangement joins TRBV9 to TRBJ2-2; a weak D match, TRBD1 (6 bases). Germline assignment: CDR1 SGDLS and CDR2 YYNGEE. The CDR3 runs 13 residues. V lost 4 bases to trimming and J lost 6 bases, with 10 bases between them. CDR3 nucleotides: TGTGCCAGCAGCCGACAGGATCCCGGGGAGCTGTTTTTT. The encoded protein is CASSRQDPGELFF.

The genes are TRBV28 and TRBJ2-7; 8 nucleotides align to TRBD1. The V segment lost 6 bases and the J segment 1 base; nucleotides outside the gene matches: 11. This CDR3 has 16 amino acids. Germline V lookup: CDR1 MDHEN, CDR2 SYDVKM. The CDR3 coding sequence is TGTGCCAGCAGGCCCTCAGACAGGGGAGGATCCTACGAGCAGTACTTC. Encoded protein: CASRPSDRGGSYEQYF.

This clonotype has at least ten counts. The chain is built from TRBV7-2 and TRBJ1-2; perhaps TRBD1 as D (6 bases). CDR3 length equals 15 residues. Trimming removed 4 bases at V and 4 bases at J, with 16 bases between. Germline V gene data show CDR1 as SGHTA and CDR2 as FQGNSA. The CDR3 sequence: CASSWTAQHSYGYTF. CDR3 bases: TGTGCCAGCAGCTGGACAGCTCAGCACTCCTATGGCTACACCTTC.

This clonotype has a count of ten or more. Its ends do not fully match the called genes, so a read error is possible. The V and J genes are TRBV12-3 or TRBV12-4 and TRBJ2-4; 7 bases agree with TRBD1. This CDR3 spans 13 amino acids. CDR3 protein: CASSFRGQNIKYF. The CDR3 nucleotides are TGTGCCAGCAGTTTCAGGGGACAGAACATTAAGTACTTC.

The V and J genes are TRBV6-2 or TRBV6-3 and TRBJ1-2; the match to TRBD1 covers 7 bases. The ends lost 2 bases at V and 0 bases at J; junction bases unmatched: 12. This CDR3 spans 18 amino acids. From germline, CDR1 is MNHEY and CDR2 SVGEGT. In nucleotides, the CDR3 is TGTGCCAGCAGTTACACAAGGGCAGGGGGGTTGGCTAACTATGGCTACACCTTC. Translation: CASSYTRAGGLANYGYTF.